Following are 7 T cell receptor beta chains from one sample sequenced in a study of B cell selection in AIRE deficiency (dated by TCRdb to the late 2010s). Preparation of the library involved the immunoSEQ multiplex PCR assay. The immuneACCESS repertoire file appears here via TCRdb, limited to in-frame rearrangements. These files lack a portion of the clones; in checked studies, under half of the deficit traces to unresolved V genes, and the cause of the others is not known. A total of 20,000 to 25,000 clones appear in this sample, 95% to 98% of them only once. Jointly, the top ten make up about 0.2% of the sample. Conventional CD4 T cells were sorted as CD4+CD127+ cells. The sequencing sample was made of conventional CD4+ T cells sorted from PBMCs. The receptor set was obtained from a human donor with AIRE deficiency.

The chain recombines TRBV7-6 with TRBJ2-2; no definite D call. CDR1 and CDR2 from the germline V gene are SGHVS and FNYEAQ. Trimming pared 3 bases from V and 5 bases from J, leaving 4 bases between. The CDR3 is 12 residues long. The CDR3 reads CASSFRTGELFF. In DNA, the CDR3 is TGTGCCAGCAGCTTCCGGACCGGGGAGCTGTTTTTT.

The chain links TRBV4-1 to TRBJ2-4, with 13 bases aligning to TRBD2. The CDR3 has 19 residues. The germline V gene has CDR1 MGHRA and CDR2 YSYEKL. Trimming at V came to 0 bases and at J to 0 bases, leaving 5 bases not matched to a gene. CDR3 coding DNA: TGCGCCAGCAGCCAAGAGGGGACTAGCGGGGCCCTAGCCAAAAACATTCAGTACTTC. Residues: CASSQEGTSGALAKNIQYF.

This sequence joins TRBV28 and TRBJ1-2, with D unresolved. Germline V gene lookup returns CDR1 MDHEN and CDR2 SYDVKM. The germline V and J ends were trimmed by 2 bases and 3 bases, with 7 bases remaining between them. The CDR3 spans 13 residues. DNA of the CDR3: TGTGCCAGCAGTTTAAGGGCGCACTATGGCTACACCTTC. This codes for CASSLRAHYGYTF.

This clone was found once. The rearrangement joins TRBV21-1 to TRBJ2-1; the table gives TRBD1 as D, unverified against the DNA. TRBV21-1 is listed as a pseudogene. This CDR3 contains 14 residues. For the CDR3, the DNA is TGTGCCACTCCGGACAGGGTACCTTCCCATGAGCAGTTCTTC. Protein product: CATPDRVPSHEQFF.

The J gene is TRBJ1-2, the V gene TRBV18, with TRBD1 matching 7 bases. In germline, CDR1 is KGHSH, CDR2 LQKENI. After removal of 4 bases from V and 4 bases from J, the junction contained 9 bases not matched to a gene. The CDR3 runs 15 residues. The CDR3 is CASSRGQLPFYGYTF. CDR3 DNA: TGTGCCAGCTCACGGGGACAGCTACCTTTCTATGGCTACACCTTC.

The chain has TRBV7-2 and TRBJ2-2; no reliable D call. The CDR3 runs to 16 residues. With 6 bases removed from V and 4 bases from J, the gap between germline ends came to 18 bases. Germline loops: CDR1 SGHTA, CDR2 FQGNSA. CDR3 nucleotide sequence: TGTGCCAGCAGACAGAGCCTCGGAGTTGGCACCGGGGAGCTGTTTTTT. It translates to CASRQSLGVGTGELFF.

The rearrangement joins TRBV10-1 to TRBJ2-3; the D is unclear. There are 15 residues in the CDR3. The ends were cut back, 8 bases at V and 2 bases at J, with 17 bases in the middle. The germline gives CDR1 WNHNN, CDR2 SYGVQD (reference sequence). CDR3 sequence: CASGLTYSNTDTQYF. Here the CDR3 DNA reads TGCGCCAGCGGTCTAACTTACTCGAACACAGATACGCAGTATTTT.